This T cell receptor beta chain emerged from a study of blood T cells in healthy people across ages. The table lists this clonotype with a few counts. Primers used in a second PCR of about 7 to 11 cycles were a sample-barcoded 5' primer and a J-beta primer mix. Each CDR3 protein gets one entry after TCRdb re-called the 5' RACE reads with MiXCR. The sample has approximately 800,000 distinct CDR3 sequences, under 80% seen once. The CDR3 contains 13 residues. J lost 9 bases, V lost 6 bases, and 7 bases had no gene match. CDR1 is DFQATT, CDR2 SNEGSKA, per germline (reference sequence). This TCR was sampled from a young man in good health. The specimen was blood. The V gene is TRBV20-1, the J gene TRBJ1-6; 8 bases match TRBD1. The CDR3 bases are TGCAGTGCCATCGGACAGGGTGGTTCACCCCTCCACTTT. Protein product: CSAIGQGGSPLHF.